These 18 T cell receptor beta chains were sequenced from one sample in a study of T-cell memory formation after mild COVID-19 (dated by TCRdb to the early 2020s). The protocol used for the library was 5' RACE. Reads for this sample came from an Illumina NovaSeq 6000. TCRdb cleaned the public reads at Q25 with fastp, built clones with MiXCR and kept in-frame beta chains. Duplicate CDR3 protein sequences are folded into a single record with the most common DNA and genes. The sample table lists under 700,000 distinct CDR3 sequences, roughly 20% of them with a count of one. The ten largest account for around 12% of the sample. Sequencing input: PBMCs or a T cell subset sorted from them (not recorded which). Receptors were obtained from an adult woman who had mild COVID-19 (a few samples of this study predate the infection). The sample titles of this study are shuffled in the database, so cell type and time point are left out; the donor was told from shared clones.

The rearrangement links TRBV12-3 or TRBV12-4 to TRBJ1-2; TRBD1 agrees at 7 bases. CDR3 size: 15 residues. Germline trimming cut 7 bases from V and 1 base from J; bases unmatched to any gene: 9. In DNA form, the CDR3 reads TGTGCCAGCACCACGACAGGGAAGGTTAACTATGGCTACACCTTC. Translating it yields CASTTTGKVNYGYTF.

The CDR3 DNA reads as TGCGCCAGCAGCCAACAACCGGGACAGGAGGGTTACGAGCAGTACTTC. Its protein product is CASSQQPGQEGYEQYF. The gene calls are TRBV4-1 and TRBJ2-7; TRBD1 aligns across 8 bases. Trimming removed 2 bases from V and 4 bases from J; junction bases left unmatched: 10. Germline values: CDR1 MGHRA, CDR2 YSYEKL. The CDR3 has 16 amino acids.

This clonotype appeared a few times. J is TRBJ2-7 and V is TRBV15; TRBD1 agrees at 7 bases. The germline gives CDR1 LNHNV, CDR2 YYDKDF (reference sequence). The CDR3 extends over 16 amino acids. V trimming: 0 bases; J trimming: 1 base; junction bases outside the gene matches: 6. The CDR3 spells CATSRDRAGGSYEQYF. CDR3 DNA sequence: TGTGCCACCAGCAGAGATAGGGCAGGGGGTTCCTACGAGCAGTACTTC. The full variable domain, with the rest looked up from reference TRBV15 and TRBJ2-7, is DAMVIQNPRYQVTQFGKPVTLSCSQTLNHNVMYWYQQKSSQAPKLLFHYYDKDFNNEADTPDNFQSRRPNTSFCFLDIRSPGLGDTAMYLCATSRDRAGGSYEQYFGPGTRLTVT.

This clonotype was recorded a few times. The chain employs TRBV27 and TRBJ1-1; 7 nucleotides align to TRBD1. CDR3 length: 15 residues. Germline loops: CDR1 MNHEY, CDR2 SMNVEV (reference sequence). Trimming cost V 5 bases and J 5 bases; bases outside gene matches: 11. The CDR3 here is CASSRQPGGQTEAFF. The DNA of the CDR3 is TGTGCCAGCAGTCGACAACCAGGGGGACAGACTGAAGCTTTCTTT.

The rearrangement uses TRBV20-1 and TRBJ2-1; TRBD2 might be the D (6 bases). Trimming removed 3 bases from V and 9 bases from J, with 9 bases in between. CDR3 length: 11 residues. Germline-derived CDR1 and CDR2 are DFQATT and SNEGSKA (reference sequence). The CDR3 loop reads CSARRGSEQFF. The CDR3 nucleotides read TGCAGTGCTAGGCGGGGAAGTGAGCAGTTCTTC.

In its sample, this clonotype was seen a few times. The CDR3 bases are TGTGCCAGCAGCTTTAGCGGGAGTGTCGACAATGAGCAGTTCTTC. This encodes CASSFSGSVDNEQFF. The chain has TRBV7-3 and TRBJ2-1, with 9 positions matching TRBD2. The V gene end was trimmed by 3 bases and the J gene end by 5 bases; junction bases not matched to a gene: 5. CDR3 length: 15 residues. CDR1 and CDR2 from the germline V gene are SGHTA and FQGTGA.

This clonotype showed up just a few times. V and J are TRBV7-9 and TRBJ1-1; D remains ambiguous. The germline V and J ends were trimmed by 2 bases and 1 base, with 11 bases remaining between them. The CDR3 is 15 residues long. CDR1 is SEHNR, CDR2 FQNEAQ, per germline (reference sequence). The DNA for the CDR3 is TGTGCCAGCAGCTTAATGCGAGGGAGGAACACTGAAGCTTTCTTT. Encoded protein: CASSLMRGRNTEAFF.

The CDR3, as DNA: TGCGCCAGTACTCAGGGGGCAGATACGCAGTATTTT. This translates into CASTQGADTQYF. The V gene is TRBV5-1, the J gene TRBJ2-3; TRBD1 aligns across 7 bases. Trimming cost V 8 bases and J 4 bases; bases outside gene matches: 4. The germline CDR1 and CDR2 sequences are SGHRS and YFSETQ. There are 12 residues in the CDR3.

This clonotype was detected only a few times. The rearrangement links TRBV5-1 to TRBJ2-1, with TRBD2 matching 7 bases. V shed 4 bases, J shed 9 bases, and the junction held 22 bases outside the gene matches. The CDR3 loop spans 18 amino acids. CDR1 and CDR2 (germline): SGHRS, YFSETQ. CDR3 protein: CASSPSAEKRGIHGEQFF. In DNA form, the CDR3 reads TGCGCCAGCAGCCCCTCGGCGGAAAAGCGGGGAATACATGGTGAGCAGTTCTTC.

The chain combines TRBV7-2 with TRBJ1-5; TRBD1 matches at 8 bases. Germline V gene data show CDR1 as SGHTA and CDR2 as FQGNSA. The CDR3 has 13 residues. Trimming took 3 bases from V and 6 from J; bases not matched to a gene: 1. This chain's CDR3 is CASSLGTGQPQHF. CDR3 DNA sequence: TGTGCCAGCAGCTTGGGGACAGGTCAGCCCCAGCATTTT.

V usage is TRBV7-9 and J usage is TRBJ2-3; D call uncertain. The CDR3 is 14 residues long. The germline gives CDR1 SEHNR, CDR2 FQNEAQ (reference sequence). The V gene lost 1 base and the J gene lost 3 bases, with 8 bases spanning the gap. The CDR3 DNA sequence: TGTGCCAGCAGCTTAGGCGCCGTAACAGATACGCAGTATTTT. This sequence encodes CASSLGAVTDTQYF.

The V and J genes are TRBV5-6 and TRBJ2-7; 8 positions match TRBD1. Germline V lookup: CDR1 SGHDT, CDR2 YYEEEE. Trimming took 4 bases from V and 2 from J; bases not matched to a gene: 11. This CDR3 has 16 residues. The CDR3 reads CASSSYRDRPTYEQYF. The CDR3 coding sequence is TGTGCCAGCAGCAGTTACCGGGACAGGCCTACCTACGAGCAGTACTTC.

This clonotype was seen only a few times. This chain links TRBV24-1 with TRBJ2-3, with 9 bases that match TRBD1. J lost 4 bases, V lost 2 bases, and 9 bases had no gene match. Germline CDR1 is KGHDR and CDR2 is SFDVKD. The CDR3 covers 17 residues. CDR3 coding DNA: TGTGCCACCAGTGATTCTAACCGGGACAGGGCTGCAGATACGCAGTATTTT. Protein product: CATSDSNRDRAADTQYF.

The chain carries TRBV9 and TRBJ1-5; D is possibly TRBD1 (5 bases). The CDR3 length is 15 residues. Trimming removed 0 bases from V and 1 base from J, with 8 bases in between. Germline values: CDR1 SGDLS, CDR2 YYNGEE. The CDR3 is CASSVEGSSNQPQHF. As DNA, the CDR3 is TGTGCCAGCAGCGTAGAGGGGTCAAGCAATCAGCCCCAGCATTTT.

This chain uses TRBV25-1 with TRBJ2-7, with a possible D match to TRBD1 (5 bases). The germline V and J ends were trimmed by 8 bases and 5 bases, with 16 bases remaining between them. Germline V CDR1 and CDR2: MGHDK, SYGVNS. The CDR3 sequence is 13 residues long. In DNA, the CDR3 is TGTGCCAGCGGAGACAGCGTGTTCCACGAGCAGTACTTC. Translating gives CASGDSVFHEQYF.

The rearrangement uses TRBV29-1 and TRBJ2-1, with D unresolved. CDR3 length: 15 residues. V gave up 4 bases and J gave up 0 bases, with 13 bases separating them. The germline gives CDR1 SQVTM, CDR2 ANQGSEA. The CDR3 protein is CSVGPRLSSYNEQFF. The DNA of the CDR3 is TGCAGCGTTGGTCCTCGTCTAAGCTCCTACAATGAGCAGTTCTTC.

This clonotype was counted a few times. The chain recombines TRBV2 with TRBJ1-2; maybe TRBD1 (5 bases). CDR1 is SNHLY, CDR2 FYNNEI, per germline. The CDR3 spans 14 residues. V was trimmed by 7 bases and J by 1 base, leaving 13 bases between them. In DNA, the CDR3 is TGTGCCAGCATCAACCCGGGACTTAACTATGGCTACACCTTC. Translated, it gives CASINPGLNYGYTF.

This clonotype turned up a few times. The rearrangement links TRBV6-1 to TRBJ2-7, with 9 bases matching TRBD1. CDR1 MNHNS and CDR2 SASEGT come from the germline V gene. Losses at the gene ends were 5 bases for V and 2 bases for J; bases not matched to a gene: 10. This CDR3 has 16 amino acids. The CDR3 region has the DNA TGTGCCAGCAGTCCTATTTTCGGGACAGGGACCTACGAGCAGTACTTC. The encoded protein is CASSPIFGTGTYEQYF.